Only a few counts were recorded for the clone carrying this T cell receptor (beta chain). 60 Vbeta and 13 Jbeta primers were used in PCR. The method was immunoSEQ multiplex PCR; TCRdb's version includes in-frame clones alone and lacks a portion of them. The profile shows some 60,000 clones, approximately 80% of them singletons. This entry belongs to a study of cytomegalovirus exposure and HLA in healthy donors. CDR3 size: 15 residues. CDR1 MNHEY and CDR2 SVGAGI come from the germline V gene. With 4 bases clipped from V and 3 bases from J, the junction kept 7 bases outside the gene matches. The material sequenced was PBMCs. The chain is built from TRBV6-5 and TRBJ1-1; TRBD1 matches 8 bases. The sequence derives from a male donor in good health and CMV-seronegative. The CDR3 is CASSSPRGPYTEAFF. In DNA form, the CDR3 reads TGTGCCAGCAGTTCCCCCAGGGGGCCGTACACTGAAGCTTTCTTT.